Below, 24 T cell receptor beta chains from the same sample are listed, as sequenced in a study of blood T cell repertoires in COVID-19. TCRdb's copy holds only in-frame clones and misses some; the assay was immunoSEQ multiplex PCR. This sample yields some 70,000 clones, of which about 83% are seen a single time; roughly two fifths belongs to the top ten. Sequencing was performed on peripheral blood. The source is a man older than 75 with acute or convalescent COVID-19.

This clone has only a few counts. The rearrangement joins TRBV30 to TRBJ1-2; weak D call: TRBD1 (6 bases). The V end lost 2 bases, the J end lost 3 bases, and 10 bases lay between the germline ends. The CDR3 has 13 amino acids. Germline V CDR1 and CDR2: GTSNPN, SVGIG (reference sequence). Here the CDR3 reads CAWSIQGHYGYTF. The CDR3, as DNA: TGTGCCTGGAGTATACAGGGCCACTATGGCTACACCTTC.

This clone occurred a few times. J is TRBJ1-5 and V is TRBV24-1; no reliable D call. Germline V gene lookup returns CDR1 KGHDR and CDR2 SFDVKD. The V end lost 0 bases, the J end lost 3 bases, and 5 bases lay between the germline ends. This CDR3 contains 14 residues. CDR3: CATSDLGLNQPQHF. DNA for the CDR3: TGTGCCACCAGTGATTTGGGGCTCAATCAGCCCCAGCATTTT.

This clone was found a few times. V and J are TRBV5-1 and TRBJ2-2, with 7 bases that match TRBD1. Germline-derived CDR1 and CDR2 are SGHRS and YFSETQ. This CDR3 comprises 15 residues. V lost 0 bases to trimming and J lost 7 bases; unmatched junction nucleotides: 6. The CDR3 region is CASSLATGQYGELFF. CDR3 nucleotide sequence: TGCGCCAGCAGCTTGGCGACGGGACAGTACGGGGAGCTGTTTTTT.

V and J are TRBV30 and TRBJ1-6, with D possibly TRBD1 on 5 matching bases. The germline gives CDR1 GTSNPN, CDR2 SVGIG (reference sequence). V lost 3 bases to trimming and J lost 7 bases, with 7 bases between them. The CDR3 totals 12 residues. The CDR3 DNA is TGTGCCTGGAGGCAGGGCAATTCACCCCTCCACTTT. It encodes CAWRQGNSPLHF.

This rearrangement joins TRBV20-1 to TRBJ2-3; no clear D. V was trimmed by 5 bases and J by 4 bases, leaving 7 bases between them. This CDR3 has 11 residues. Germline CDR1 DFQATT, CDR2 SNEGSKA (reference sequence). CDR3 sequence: CSADQADTQYF. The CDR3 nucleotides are TGCAGTGCTGATCAGGCAGATACGCAGTATTTT.

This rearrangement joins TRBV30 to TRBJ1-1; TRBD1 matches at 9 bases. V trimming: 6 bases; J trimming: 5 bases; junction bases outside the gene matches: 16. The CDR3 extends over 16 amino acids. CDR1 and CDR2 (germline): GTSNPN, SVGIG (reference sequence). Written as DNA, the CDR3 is TGTGCCTGTAATATACGGGACAGGGTAAAGAGAACTGAAGCTTTCTTT. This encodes CACNIRDRVKRTEAFF.

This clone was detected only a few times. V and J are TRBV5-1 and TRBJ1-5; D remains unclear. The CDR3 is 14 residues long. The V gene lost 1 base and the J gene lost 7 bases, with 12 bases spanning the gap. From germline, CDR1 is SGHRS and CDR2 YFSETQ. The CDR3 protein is CASSLKRGGQPQHF. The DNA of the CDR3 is TGCGCCAGCAGCTTGAAGCGGGGTGGACAGCCCCAGCATTTT. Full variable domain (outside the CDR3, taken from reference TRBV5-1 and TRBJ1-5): KAGVTQTPRYLIKTRGQQVTLSCSPISGHRSVSWYQQTPGQGLQFLFEYFSETQRNKGNFPGRFSGRQFSNSRSEMNVSTLELGDSALYLCASSLKRGGQPQHFGDGTRLSIL.

In DNA, the CDR3 is TGTGCCAGCAGCTTAGCTCAGGCGGCTTTCTTT. This sequence encodes CASSLAQAAFF. This chain joins TRBV7-9 and TRBJ1-1; D gene ambiguous. V was trimmed by 0 bases and J by 11 bases, leaving 7 bases between them. Looked up from germline, CDR1 is SEHNR and CDR2 is FQNEAQ (reference sequence). The CDR3 contains 11 residues.

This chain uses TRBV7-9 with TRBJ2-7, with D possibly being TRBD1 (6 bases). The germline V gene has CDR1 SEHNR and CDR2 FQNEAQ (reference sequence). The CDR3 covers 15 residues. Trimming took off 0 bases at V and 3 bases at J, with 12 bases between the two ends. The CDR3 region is CASSLAAGASYEQYF. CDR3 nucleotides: TGTGCCAGCAGCTTAGCGGCAGGGGCGAGCTACGAGCAGTACTTC.

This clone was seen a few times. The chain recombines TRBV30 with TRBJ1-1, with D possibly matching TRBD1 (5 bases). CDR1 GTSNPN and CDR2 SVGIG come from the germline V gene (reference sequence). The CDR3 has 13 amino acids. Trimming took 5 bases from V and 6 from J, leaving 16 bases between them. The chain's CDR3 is CAWVQRGGSEAFF. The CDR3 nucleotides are TGTGCCTGGGTTCAAAGGGGAGGGTCTGAAGCTTTCTTT.

DNA for the CDR3: TGCGCCAGCAGCTCGGGGACAGGGGGCAATGAGCAGTTCTTC. Protein sequence: CASSSGTGGNEQFF. The chain couples TRBV5-1 to TRBJ2-1; 11 bases match TRBD1. V shed 3 bases and J 6 bases; nucleotides not matched to a gene: 2. In germline, CDR1 is SGHRS, CDR2 YFSETQ. This CDR3 has 14 residues.

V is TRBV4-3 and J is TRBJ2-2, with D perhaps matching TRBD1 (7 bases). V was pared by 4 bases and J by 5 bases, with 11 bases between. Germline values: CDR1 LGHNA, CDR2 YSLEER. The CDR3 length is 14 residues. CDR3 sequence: CASSPRGATGELFF. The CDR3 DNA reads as TGCGCCAGCAGCCCCAGGGGGGCTACCGGGGAGCTGTTTTTT.

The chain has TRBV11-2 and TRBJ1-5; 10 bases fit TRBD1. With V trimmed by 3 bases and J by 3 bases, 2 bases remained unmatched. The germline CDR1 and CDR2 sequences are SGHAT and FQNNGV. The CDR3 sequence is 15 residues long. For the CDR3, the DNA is TGTGCCAGCAGCTTGGGGACAGGGGCCAATCAGCCCCAGCATTTT. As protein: CASSLGTGANQPQHF.

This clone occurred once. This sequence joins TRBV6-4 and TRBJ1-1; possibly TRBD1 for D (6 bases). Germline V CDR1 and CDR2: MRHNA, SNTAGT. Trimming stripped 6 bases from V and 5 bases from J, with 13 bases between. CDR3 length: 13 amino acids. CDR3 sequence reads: CASSIQGGTEAFF. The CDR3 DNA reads TGTGCCAGCAGCATACAGGGAGGGACTGAAGCTTTCTTT.

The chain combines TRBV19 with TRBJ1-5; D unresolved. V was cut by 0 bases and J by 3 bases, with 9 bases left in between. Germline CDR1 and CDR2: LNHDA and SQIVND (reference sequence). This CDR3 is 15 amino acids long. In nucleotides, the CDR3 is TGTGCCAGTAGTATAGATCCCCTTATCAATCAGCCCCAGCATTTT. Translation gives CASSIDPLINQPQHF.

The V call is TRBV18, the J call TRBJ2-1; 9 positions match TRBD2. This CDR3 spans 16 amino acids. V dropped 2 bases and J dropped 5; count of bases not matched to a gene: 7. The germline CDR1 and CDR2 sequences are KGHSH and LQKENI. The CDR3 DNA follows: TGTGCCAGCTCACCATTTCTAGCGGGGAGGAACAATGAGCAGTTCTTC. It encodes CASSPFLAGRNNEQFF.

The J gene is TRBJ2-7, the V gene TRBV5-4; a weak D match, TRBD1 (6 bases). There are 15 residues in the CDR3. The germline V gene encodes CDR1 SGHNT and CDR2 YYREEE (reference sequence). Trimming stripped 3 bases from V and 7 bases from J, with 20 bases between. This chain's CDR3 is CASSSQRDIASEQYF. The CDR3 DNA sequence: TGTGCCAGCAGCTCACAGAGGGACATCGCTTCGGAGCAGTACTTC.

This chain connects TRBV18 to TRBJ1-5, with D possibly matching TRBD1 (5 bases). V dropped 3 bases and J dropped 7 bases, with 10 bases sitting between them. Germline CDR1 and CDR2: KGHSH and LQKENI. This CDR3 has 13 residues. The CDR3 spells CASSPAGGQPQHF. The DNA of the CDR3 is TGTGCCAGCTCACCGGCCGGGGGGCAGCCCCAGCATTTT.

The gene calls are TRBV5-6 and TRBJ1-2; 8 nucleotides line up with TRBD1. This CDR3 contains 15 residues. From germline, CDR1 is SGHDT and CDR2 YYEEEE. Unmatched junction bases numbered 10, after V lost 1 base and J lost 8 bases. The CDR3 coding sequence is TGTGCCAGCAGCTTGTATCCGACAGGGGTTGAGGGCTACACCTTC. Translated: CASSLYPTGVEGYTF.

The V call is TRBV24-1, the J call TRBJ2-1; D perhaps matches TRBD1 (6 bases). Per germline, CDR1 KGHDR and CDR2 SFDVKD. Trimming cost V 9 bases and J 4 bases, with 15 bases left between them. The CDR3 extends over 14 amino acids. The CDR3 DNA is TGTGCCACCGCAGGGGCTCCAGAATACAATGAGCAGTTCTTC. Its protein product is CATAGAPEYNEQFF.

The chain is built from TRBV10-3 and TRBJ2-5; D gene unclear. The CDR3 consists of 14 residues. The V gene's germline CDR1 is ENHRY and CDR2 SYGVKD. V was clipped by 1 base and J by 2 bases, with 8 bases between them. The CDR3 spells CAISEFGRQETQYF. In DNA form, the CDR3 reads TGTGCCATCAGTGAGTTCGGTAGACAAGAGACCCAGTACTTC.

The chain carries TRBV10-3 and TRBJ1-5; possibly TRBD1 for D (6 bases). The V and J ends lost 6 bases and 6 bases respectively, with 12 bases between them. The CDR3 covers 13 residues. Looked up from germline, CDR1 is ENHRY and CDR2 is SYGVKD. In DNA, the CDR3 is TGTGCCATCAGGAGTACGGACAGTCAGCCCCAGCATTTT. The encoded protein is CAIRSTDSQPQHF.

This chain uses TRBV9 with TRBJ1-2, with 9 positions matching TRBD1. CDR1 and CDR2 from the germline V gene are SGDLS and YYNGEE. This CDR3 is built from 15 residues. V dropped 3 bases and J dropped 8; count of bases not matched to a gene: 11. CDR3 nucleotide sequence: TGTGCCAGCAGCGCAATCGGAAACAGGGGGCAAGGCTACACCTTC. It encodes CASSAIGNRGQGYTF. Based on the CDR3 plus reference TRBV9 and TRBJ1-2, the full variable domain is DSGVTQTPKHLITATGQRVTLRCSPRSGDLSVYWYQQSLDQGLQFLIQYYNGEERAKGNILERFSAQQFPDLHSELNLSSLELGDSALYFCASSAIGNRGQGYTFGSGTRLTVV.

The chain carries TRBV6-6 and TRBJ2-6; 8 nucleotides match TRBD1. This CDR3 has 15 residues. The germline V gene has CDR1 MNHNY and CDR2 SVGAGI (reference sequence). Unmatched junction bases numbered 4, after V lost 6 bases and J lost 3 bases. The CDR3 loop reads CASRLQGVGANVLTF. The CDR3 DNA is TGTGCCAGCAGATTACAGGGGGTTGGGGCCAACGTCCTGACTTTC.